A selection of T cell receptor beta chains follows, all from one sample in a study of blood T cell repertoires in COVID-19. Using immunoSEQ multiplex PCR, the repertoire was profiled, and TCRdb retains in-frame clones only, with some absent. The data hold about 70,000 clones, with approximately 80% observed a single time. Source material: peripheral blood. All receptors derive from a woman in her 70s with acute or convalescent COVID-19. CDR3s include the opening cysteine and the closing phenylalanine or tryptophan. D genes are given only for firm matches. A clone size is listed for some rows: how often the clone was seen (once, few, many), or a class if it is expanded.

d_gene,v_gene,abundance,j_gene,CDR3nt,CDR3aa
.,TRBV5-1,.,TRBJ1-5,TGCGCCAGCAGCTTGATGGACAGCAGCAATCAGCCCCAGCATTTT,CASSLMDSSNQPQHF
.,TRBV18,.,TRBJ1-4,TGTGCCAGCTCCACAGGGATTGAAAAACTGTTTTTT,CASSTGIEKLFF
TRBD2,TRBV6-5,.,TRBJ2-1,TGTGCCACATGGCCACGGGCGGGGGTCCATGAGCAGTTCTTC,CATWPRAGVHEQFF
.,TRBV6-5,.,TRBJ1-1,TGTGCCAGCAGTAAAAGCGTAAACATGAACACTGAAGCTTTCTTT,CASSKSVNMNTEAFF
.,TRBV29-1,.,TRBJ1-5,TGCAGCGCTAGGACAACTAGCAATCAGCCCCAGCATTTT,CSARTTSNQPQHF
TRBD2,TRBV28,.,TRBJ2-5,TGTGCCAGCAGTTTAACTCTGCTTAGCGGGAGTATTAGAGAGACCCAGTACTTC,CASSLTLLSGSIRETQYF
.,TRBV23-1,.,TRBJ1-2,TGCGCCAGCAGTCACAACACAGGGAAGGATGGCTACACCTTC,CASSHNTGKDGYTF
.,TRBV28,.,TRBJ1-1,TGTGCCAGCAGTCCCCGGTTCATGAACACTGAAGCTTTCTTT,CASSPRFMNTEAFF
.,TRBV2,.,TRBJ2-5,TGTGCCAGCAGTGAGGGTTCCGCGGGCGGCCGGGAGACCCAGTACTTC,CASSEGSAGGRETQYF
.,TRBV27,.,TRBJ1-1,TGTGCCAGCAGTTTATCCCCTCCGGGGAACACTGAAGCTTTCTTT,CASSLSPPGNTEAFF
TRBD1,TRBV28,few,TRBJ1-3,TGTGCCATAAGGGGGACAGGGTCGGGGTCTGGAAACACCATATATTTT,CAIRGTGSGSGNTIYF
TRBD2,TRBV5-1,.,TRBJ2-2,TGCGCCAGCAGCAATAGCGGGAGAGGCACCGGGGAGCTGTTTTTT,CASSNSGRGTGELFF
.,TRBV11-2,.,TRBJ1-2,TGTGCCAGCAGCTTAGGGGCGGGGGCAGGGCCCAGCTATGGCTACACCTTC,CASSLGAGAGPSYGYTF
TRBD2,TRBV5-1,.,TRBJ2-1,TGCGCCAGCAGCTTACTAGCGGGAGGTGGCAATGAGCAGTTCTTC,CASSLLAGGGNEQFF
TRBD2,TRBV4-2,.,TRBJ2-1,TGTGCCAGCAGCCAAATTACTAGCGGCTATAATGAGCAGTTCTTC,CASSQITSGYNEQFF
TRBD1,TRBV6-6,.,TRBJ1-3,TGTGCCAGCAGTTTACAGGGGCTAGGGGGAAACACCATATATTTT,CASSLQGLGGNTIYF
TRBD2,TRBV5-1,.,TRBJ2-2,TGCGCCAGCAGTGGAGGGCGACTAGCGGGAGGCCCTAACACCGGGGAGCTGTTTTTT,CASSGGRLAGGPNTGELFF
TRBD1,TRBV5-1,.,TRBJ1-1,TGCGCCAGCAGCCTCCGGGACAGGGCGGCCACTGAAGCTTTCTTT,CASSLRDRAATEAFF
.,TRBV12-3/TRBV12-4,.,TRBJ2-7,TGTGCCAGCAGCCTGACGACAGGCCGGTCACAGTACTTC,CASSLTTGRSQYF
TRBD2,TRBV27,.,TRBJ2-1,TGTGCCAGCAGCCCTAGCGGGAGGGTTTCCTACAATGAGCAGTTCTTC,CASSPSGRVSYNEQFF
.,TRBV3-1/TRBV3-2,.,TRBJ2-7,TGTGCCAGCAGCTCCCTACACGAGCAGTACTTC,CASSSLHEQYF
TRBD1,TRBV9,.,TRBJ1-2,TGTGCCAGCAGCCGACCTCGACAGGGGATCTATGGCTACACCTTC,CASSRPRQGIYGYTF
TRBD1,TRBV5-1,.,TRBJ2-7,TGCGCCAGCAGGCCAACCGGGACAGCAAGTTACGAGCAGTACTTC,CASRPTGTASYEQYF
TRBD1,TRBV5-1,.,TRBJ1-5,TGCGCCAGCAGCTTGGGACAGGGGGCGGGCAATCAGCCCCAGCATTTT,CASSLGQGAGNQPQHF
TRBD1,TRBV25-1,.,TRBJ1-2,TGTGCCAGCAGGTCCCCGTGGACAGGGGTCTATGGCTACACCTTC,CASRSPWTGVYGYTF
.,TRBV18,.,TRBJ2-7,TGTGCCAGCTCACCGCTCCCACCCCAGCGGGCCACCTACGAGCAGTACTTC,CASSPLPPQRATYEQYF
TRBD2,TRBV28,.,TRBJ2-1,TGTGCCAGCAGTTTATCGGGGGGGGCCAGCTCCTACAATGAGCAGTTCTTC,CASSLSGGASSYNEQFF
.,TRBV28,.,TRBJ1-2,TGTGCCAGCAGGATGGAGAGCTATGGCTACACCTTC,CASRMESYGYTF
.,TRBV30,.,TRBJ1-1,TGTGCCTACGGACTCACGAACACTGAAGCTTTCTTT,CAYGLTNTEAFF
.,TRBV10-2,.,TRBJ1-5,TGCGCCAGCAGGGACAGTTATCAGCCCCAGCATTTT,CASRDSYQPQHF
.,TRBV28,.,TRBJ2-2,TGTGCCAGCAGTTCTTACAGGGCGGGCACCGGGGAGCTGTTTTTT,CASSSYRAGTGELFF
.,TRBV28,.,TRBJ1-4,TGTGCCAGCAGCCAGGGTTGGGAAAAACTGTTTTTT,CASSQGWEKLFF
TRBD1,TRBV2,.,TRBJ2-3,TGTGCCAGCAGCAAGTCGGACAGGGGTTTCGATACGCAGTATTTT,CASSKSDRGFDTQYF
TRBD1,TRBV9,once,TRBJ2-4,TGTGCCAGCAGCGCCTTACCCGGACAGGTTCACATTCAGTACTTC,CASSALPGQVHIQYF
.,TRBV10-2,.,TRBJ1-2,TGCGCCAGCACCCCCGCGGGGGGGGAGCCCTATGGCTACACCTTC,CASTPAGGEPYGYTF
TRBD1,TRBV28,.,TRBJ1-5,TGTGCCAGCAGAGGACAGGGGTTTAGGCAGCCCCAGCATTTT,CASRGQGFRQPQHF
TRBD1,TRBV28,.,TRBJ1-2,TGTGCCAGCAGTTTATGGAAGGACAGGGAGGGCGGCTACACCTTC,CASSLWKDREGGYTF
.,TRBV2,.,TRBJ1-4,TGTGCCAGCAGTGAAAGGCAGGTGTATGAAAAACTGTTTTTT,CASSERQVYEKLFF
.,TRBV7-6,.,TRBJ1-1,TGTGCCAGCAGTTCCGGCACTGAAGCTTTCTTT,CASSSGTEAFF
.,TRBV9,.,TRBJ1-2,TGTGCCAGCAGCGTAGGAGGAGCTAACTATGGCTACACCTTC,CASSVGGANYGYTF
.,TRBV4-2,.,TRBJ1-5,TGTGCCAGCAGCCAACACGACAGGACCAATCAGCCCCAGCATTTT,CASSQHDRTNQPQHF
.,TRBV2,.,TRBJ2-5,TGTGCCAGCATGAGAGAGACCCAGTACTTC,CASMRETQYF
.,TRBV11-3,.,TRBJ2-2,TGTGCCAGCAGCAGGGGACTCTCCACCACCGGGGAGCTGTTTTTT,CASSRGLSTTGELFF
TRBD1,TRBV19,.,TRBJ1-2,TGTGCCAGTAGATGGAGGGGGACAGTTCATAACTATGGCTACACCTTC,CASRWRGTVHNYGYTF